The sample holds many counts of the clone carrying this T cell receptor beta chain. Antigen unknown. This CDR3 contains 13 residues. Looked up from germline, CDR1 is SEHNR and CDR2 is FQNEAQ (reference sequence). Deletions cut 0 bases from V and 7 bases from J, with 10 bases between. The data were taken from a study of molecular identifiers for immune sequencing clone quantification. Study context: Sequencing covered four of five parts into which replicate RNA from about 20,000 or 100,000 naive CD8 cells was split.

Study results and caveats: Whereas naive cells kept under 1% of molecules in clones above 20 RNA copies, such clones held over 97% in effectors. Spiked TCR RNA from one Jurkat cell reportedly showed up when mixed among roughly 1 million naive cells. Highly expanded clone sizes could be underestimated by identical TCR molecules sharing a barcode.

Each CDR3 protein gets one entry after TCRdb re-called the PCR reads with MiXCR. The table shows more than 450,000 distinct CDR3 sequences, with about 20% occurring only once. V usage is TRBV7-9 and J usage is TRBJ2-7; possible D gene TRBD2, 5 bases. Sequenced input: naive CD8+ T cells from blood, with Jurkat cell RNA spiked in. The subset was: FACS-sorted CD8+CD4-CCR7+CD45RA+ naive T cells. The TCR sequence derives from a human donor in good health. Some libraries in this study had Jurkat cell RNA spiked in. The CDR3 loop is CASSLAIRGEQYF. The CDR3 DNA reads as TGTGCCAGCAGCTTAGCGATCCGGGGAGAGCAGTACTTC.